These 6 T cell receptor beta chains were all obtained from the same sample, sequenced in a study of OX40 agonist ivuxolimab in advanced cancers. Sequencing used immunoSEQ multiplex PCR; TCRdb keeps in-frame clones, though not all of them. The table has roughly 89,000 clones, 70% to 90% seen once. The specimen was CD4+ or CD8+ T cells sorted from blood, collected in a trial of the OX40 agonist ivuxolimab. These TCRs come from an adult with an advanced solid tumor such as melanoma, head and neck, liver or kidney cancer.

V and J are TRBV6-6 and TRBJ2-3; TRBD1 matches at 9 bases. With 1 base clipped from V and 7 bases from J, the junction kept 6 bases outside the gene matches. The CDR3 loop spans 15 amino acids. Germline CDR1 MNHNY, CDR2 SVGAGI (reference sequence). The DNA of the CDR3 is TGTGCCAGCAGTTACTTGGGACAGGGTGACAATACGCAGTATTTT. Its protein is CASSYLGQGDNTQYF.

The rearrangement uses TRBV18 and TRBJ2-5; 8 bases align to TRBD2. CDR1 KGHSH and CDR2 LQKENI come from the germline V gene. The CDR3 spans 11 residues. The ends lost 3 bases at V and 13 bases at J; junction bases unmatched: 4. CDR3 DNA sequence: TGTGCCAGCTCACCCGGGACTAGAGGGTACTTC. Translation gives CASSPGTRGYF.

The chain couples TRBV4-1 to TRBJ1-1; TRBD1 aligns across 11 bases. Trimming removed 4 bases from V and 2 bases from J; junction bases left unmatched: 9. The CDR3 consists of 17 residues. Looked up from germline, CDR1 is MGHRA and CDR2 is YSYEKL. The CDR3 protein is CASSPSGTGGFNTEAFF. The CDR3 DNA reads TGCGCCAGCAGCCCTTCGGGGACAGGGGGATTCAACACTGAAGCTTTCTTT.

The gene calls are TRBV6-1 and TRBJ2-7; D unresolved. Trimming removed 8 bases at V and 3 bases at J, with 5 bases between. CDR3 length: 10 residues. The germline V gene encodes CDR1 MNHNS and CDR2 SASEGT. The CDR3 protein is CASADYEQYF. Here the CDR3 DNA reads TGTGCCAGCGCGGACTACGAGCAGTACTTC.

The V call is TRBV5-4, the J call TRBJ2-5; D is perhaps TRBD2 (5 bases). CDR1 is SGHNT, CDR2 YYREEE, per germline (reference sequence). This CDR3 region has 13 residues. V lost 1 base and J 3 bases, leaving 7 bases between the germline ends. CDR3 sequence: CASSLWGEETQYF. The CDR3 DNA reads as TGTGCCAGCAGCTTGTGGGGAGAAGAGACCCAGTACTTC. The whole variable domain, remainder taken from reference TRBV5-4 and TRBJ2-5, is ETGVTQSPTHLIKTRGQQVTLRCSSQSGHNTVSWYQQALGQGPQFIFQYYREEENGRGNFPPRFSGLQFPNYSSELNVNALELDDSALYLCASSLWGEETQYFGPGTRLLVL.

This rearrangement joins TRBV7-9 to TRBJ1-4, with no clear D. Trimming took off 5 bases at V and 8 bases at J, with 9 bases between the two ends. This CDR3 has 12 amino acids. Per germline, CDR1 SEHNR and CDR2 FQNEAQ (reference sequence). The DNA for the CDR3 is TGTGCCAGCAGCGGGGTGGAGGAAAAACTGTTTTTT. Amino acids: CASSGVEEKLFF.